This TCR beta chain was found in a study of cytomegalovirus exposure and HLA in healthy donors. Regarding the study as a whole: V- and J-gene trimming of TCR beta was linked (in a later analysis) to a missense DCLRE1C variant.

This CDR3 comprises 15 residues. V was pared by 2 bases and J by 4 bases, with 5 bases of the junction left unmatched. The V gene's germline CDR1 is SGDLS and CDR2 YYNGEE. Comments on this clone: The antigen is unknown.

The PCR was carried out with 60 Vbeta primers and 13 Jbeta primers. TCRdb keeps only in-frame clones here, not all; method: immunoSEQ multiplex PCR. Here the sample spans some 190,000 clones, roughly 82% being singletons. This sequence originates from a man in his forties in good health and CMV-seronegative. The V and J genes are TRBV9 and TRBJ2-1; 8 nucleotides agree with TRBD2. Sequencing input: PBMCs. The CDR3 sequence: CASSVTLAEYNEQFF. CDR3 DNA sequence: TGTGCCAGCAGCGTTACACTAGCGGAATACAATGAGCAGTTCTTC.